The 29 T cell receptor beta chains below come from one sample, sequenced in a study of T cell responses to AZD1222 COVID-19 vaccine. Clones were read by immunoSEQ multiplex PCR, and TCRdb kept only the in-frame ones, dropping some. The sample yields approximately 150,000 clones, just over 90% seen once. This specimen consisted of peripheral blood, obtained on day 0 of MenACWY control vaccination. The receptors were gathered from an adult in good health.

The chain employs TRBV27 and TRBJ1-1; tentative D call: TRBD1 (5 bases). V was cut by 4 bases and J by 9 bases, with 15 bases left in between. CDR3 length: 13 amino acids. CDR1 is MNHEY, CDR2 SMNVEV, per germline (reference sequence). CDR3 in DNA: TGTGCCAGCAGTTCGATCATGCGACAGAAAGCTTTCTTT. The encoded protein is CASSSIMRQKAFF.

The chain is built from TRBV28 and TRBJ2-5; D not resolved. Deletions cut 10 bases from V and 5 bases from J, with 11 bases between. This CDR3 is 11 amino acids long. The germline V gene has CDR1 MDHEN and CDR2 SYDVKM. CDR3 nucleotide sequence: TGTGCCACCAAAAGCCAGGAGACCCAGTACTTC. The encoded protein is CATKSQETQYF.

The chain recombines TRBV12-5 with TRBJ2-1; TRBD1 matches at 10 bases. J lost 8 bases, V lost 2 bases, and 12 bases had no gene match. CDR1 LGHNT and CDR2 FRNRAP come from the germline V gene. CDR3 length: 17 residues. CDR3 bases: TGTGCTAGTGGTTTGTCCACCGGGACAGGGGTGGACGATGAGCAGTTCTTC. Amino acids: CASGLSTGTGVDDEQFF.

This clone came up a few times. The chain links TRBV9 to TRBJ1-3; weak D call: TRBD1 (5 bases). Trimming took 0 bases from V and 0 from J, leaving 10 bases between them. This CDR3 is built from 16 residues. In germline, CDR1 is SGDLS, CDR2 YYNGEE. CDR3 sequence: CASSVGWDPSGNTIYF. The DNA of the CDR3 is TGTGCCAGCAGCGTAGGGTGGGACCCCTCTGGAAACACCATATATTTT.

V usage is TRBV4-1 and J usage is TRBJ2-3; tentative D call: TRBD1 (5 bases). Per the germline V gene, CDR1 is MGHRA and CDR2 is YSYEKL. The CDR3 has 16 amino acids. Between the trimmed V and J ends, which lost 3 bases and 0 bases, there was a span of 13 bases. The CDR3 loop reads CASSQETVLSTDTQYF. For the CDR3, the DNA is TGCGCCAGCAGCCAGGAGACAGTCCTTAGCACAGATACGCAGTATTTT.

This clone was detected only once. CDR3 region: CASSPQPSEVYEQYF. CDR3 DNA: TGCGCCAGCAGCCCCCAACCTAGCGAAGTCTACGAGCAGTACTTC. The J gene is TRBJ2-7, the V gene TRBV5-1, with a possible D match to TRBD2 (6 bases). V lost 4 bases and J 3 bases, leaving 17 bases between the germline ends. Germline loops: CDR1 SGHRS, CDR2 YFSETQ. This CDR3 contains 15 residues. Supplemented by reference TRBV5-1 and TRBJ2-7, the full variable domain reads KAGVTQTPRYLIKTRGQQVTLSCSPISGHRSVSWYQQTPGQGLQFLFEYFSETQRNKGNFPGRFSGRQFSNSRSEMNVSTLELGDSALYLCASSPQPSEVYEQYFGPGTRLTVT.

The chain combines TRBV5-4 with TRBJ1-2; possible D gene TRBD1, 5 bases. The V and J ends lost 0 bases and 7 bases respectively, with 13 bases between them. Germline loops: CDR1 SGHNT, CDR2 YYREEE (reference sequence). The CDR3 is 14 residues long. In DNA, the CDR3 is TGTGCCAGCAGCTTGGGAGGGGTTGCGGGTGGCTACACCTTC. Its translation is CASSLGGVAGGYTF.

V gene TRBV20-1 combines with J gene TRBJ2-5; D may be TRBD2 (6 bases). The CDR3 totals 11 residues. Germline loops: CDR1 DFQATT, CDR2 SNEGSKA (reference sequence). Here the CDR3 DNA reads TGCATGGGAGGCGGTCACGAGACCCAGTACTTC. It is translated as CMGGGHETQYF.

The rearrangement uses TRBV19 and TRBJ1-5, with 7 nucleotides matching TRBD1. The CDR3 covers 14 residues. The J segment lost 7 bases and the V segment lost 5 bases, leaving 8 bases of the junction unmatched. The germline V gene has CDR1 LNHDA and CDR2 SQIVND (reference sequence). CDR3 protein: CASSRQGPEQPQHF. The CDR3 DNA reads as TGTGCCAGTAGTCGACAGGGACCCGAACAGCCCCAGCATTTT.

The gene calls are TRBV9 and TRBJ2-7; 9 bases are shared with TRBD1. Looked up from germline, CDR1 is SGDLS and CDR2 is YYNGEE. The CDR3 is 15 residues long. J was trimmed by 2 bases and V by 0 bases; bases with no gene match: 3. The CDR3 spells CASSVAGTGTYEQYF. CDR3 bases: TGTGCCAGCAGCGTAGCGGGGACAGGGACCTACGAGCAGTACTTC.

V and J are TRBV25-1 and TRBJ1-6; D unresolved. CDR1 and CDR2 (germline): MGHDK, SYGVNS. The CDR3 extends over 13 amino acids. Trimming took 6 bases from V and 7 from J, leaving 10 bases between them. This CDR3 reads CASSADGNSPLHF. The CDR3 DNA sequence: TGTGCCAGCAGCGCGGACGGGAATTCACCCCTCCACTTT. Variable domain in full (rest from reference TRBV25-1 and TRBJ1-6): EADIYQTPRYLVIGTGKKITLECSQTMGHDKMYWYQQDPGMELHLIHYSYGVNSTEKGDLSSESTVSRIRTEHFPLTLESARPSHTSQYLCASSADGNSPLHFGNGTRLTVT.

The V and J genes are TRBV30 and TRBJ2-6; D is uncertain. Trimming pared 6 bases from V and 4 bases from J, leaving 7 bases between. The CDR3 is 12 amino acids. Germline CDR1 reads GTSNPN; CDR2 reads SVGIG (reference sequence). CDR3 sequence reads: CACNSGANVLTF. CDR3 DNA: TGTGCCTGTAATTCCGGGGCCAACGTCCTGACTTTC.

V and J are TRBV6-5 and TRBJ2-3, with 8 nucleotides matching TRBD2. Germline V CDR1 and CDR2: MNHEY, SVGAGI. This CDR3 contains 15 residues. The V segment lost 7 bases and the J segment 0 bases; nucleotides outside the gene matches: 6. The CDR3 spells CASTSGGISTDTQYF. The CDR3 DNA reads TGTGCCAGCACCTCGGGGGGGATCAGCACAGATACGCAGTATTTT.

The chain combines TRBV10-3 with TRBJ2-3; TRBD2 matches at 9 bases. From germline, CDR1 is ENHRY and CDR2 SYGVKD. The CDR3 extends over 14 amino acids. The V and J ends lost 10 bases and 2 bases, in that order; junction bases with no gene match: 7. CDR3 nucleotide sequence: TGTGCCACCTTAGCGGGGGCGGACACAGATACGCAGTATTTT. The encoded protein is CATLAGADTDTQYF.

The chain has TRBV7-9 and TRBJ1-4; D is unresolved. Germline-derived CDR1 and CDR2 are SEHNR and FQNEAQ (reference sequence). This CDR3 comprises 16 residues. V was trimmed by 4 bases and J by 5 bases, leaving 17 bases between them. The CDR3 bases are TGTGCCAGCAGCTGGGAGCTTCGGGGAGGGAATGAAAAACTGTTTTTT. Translated, it gives CASSWELRGGNEKLFF.

The rearrangement joins TRBV19 to TRBJ2-2; 8 bases map to TRBD1. Trimming took 1 base from V and 4 from J; bases not matched to a gene: 5. Germline CDR1 and CDR2: LNHDA and SQIVND (reference sequence). CDR3 length equals 16 residues. CDR3 DNA: TGTGCCAGTAGTATAGGGAGGACAGGGCCCACCGGGGAGCTGTTTTTT. This codes for CASSIGRTGPTGELFF.

This chain connects TRBV7-8 to TRBJ2-7; 7 positions match TRBD2. The CDR3 is 19 amino acids. CDR1 is SGHVS and CDR2 is FQNEAQ in the germline V gene. J lost 5 bases, V lost 2 bases, and 21 bases had no gene match. CDR3 nucleotides: TGTGCCAGCAGCTTACCCTGGGGGGGATCGGCGGTAATTTCGGACGAGCAGTACTTC. It yields the protein CASSLPWGGSAVISDEQYF.

This clone appeared once. The rearrangement uses TRBV4-3 and TRBJ1-4, with TRBD1 identical over 8 bases. The germline V gene encodes CDR1 LGHNA and CDR2 YSLEER. V shed 1 base, J shed 3 bases, and the junction held 1 base outside the gene matches. There are 15 residues in the CDR3. This chain's CDR3 is CASSQVGQANEKLFF. CDR3 nucleotide sequence: TGCGCCAGCAGCCAAGTGGGACAGGCTAATGAAAAACTGTTTTTT.

The chain carries TRBV28 and TRBJ1-1; possibly TRBD1 for D (5 bases). The V gene's germline CDR1 is MDHEN and CDR2 SYDVKM. The V end lost 1 base, the J end lost 0 bases, and 12 bases lay between the germline ends. The CDR3 is 16 residues long. DNA for the CDR3: TGTGCCAGCAGTTTATTGATGGGACCCCTGAACACTGAAGCTTTCTTT. It yields the protein CASSLLMGPLNTEAFF.

The J gene is TRBJ2-3, the V gene TRBV9; 8 bases match TRBD2. The CDR3 consists of 17 residues. Germline values: CDR1 SGDLS, CDR2 YYNGEE. With V trimmed by 4 bases and J by 1 base, 11 bases remained unmatched. The CDR3 DNA is TGTGCCAGCAGCACCTCGCTAGAACTAGCGGGCACAGATACGCAGTATTTT. Amino acid sequence: CASSTSLELAGTDTQYF. The full variable domain, completed using reference TRBV9 and TRBJ2-3, is DSGVTQTPKHLITATGQRVTLRCSPRSGDLSVYWYQQSLDQGLQFLIQYYNGEERAKGNILERFSAQQFPDLHSELNLSSLELGDSALYFCASSTSLELAGTDTQYFGPGTRLTVL.

The rearrangement uses TRBV24-1 and TRBJ2-1; D uncertain. V lost 5 bases and J 7 bases, leaving 8 bases between the germline ends. CDR1 and CDR2 (germline): KGHDR, SFDVKD. The CDR3 is made up of 12 amino acids. The CDR3, as DNA: TGTGCCACCAGTGTCGGGCCAAATGAGCAGTTCTTC. Amino acids: CATSVGPNEQFF.

This chain links TRBV5-5 with TRBJ2-2, with 8 bases lining up with TRBD2. The germline gives CDR1 SGHKS, CDR2 YYEKEE (reference sequence). V dropped 0 bases and J dropped 5; count of bases not matched to a gene: 6. This CDR3 comprises 16 residues. This CDR3 reads CASSLVGGAGTGELFF. As DNA, the CDR3 is TGTGCCAGCAGCTTGGTCGGGGGGGCCGGTACCGGGGAGCTGTTTTTT.

V is TRBV6-5 and J is TRBJ1-2, with TRBD1 identical over 8 bases. The V gene end was trimmed by 9 bases and the J gene end by 0 bases; junction bases not matched to a gene: 3. Germline assignment: CDR1 MNHEY and CDR2 SVGAGI. The CDR3 is 13 amino acids. The CDR3 reads CASGQGANYGYTF. The CDR3 DNA reads as TGTGCCAGTGGACAGGGTGCTAACTATGGCTACACCTTC.

The chain employs TRBV7-3 and TRBJ2-1, with a tentative D call TRBD2 (6 bases). This CDR3 region has 14 residues. The germline V gene has CDR1 SGHTA and CDR2 FQGTGA. V lost 3 bases and J 2 bases, leaving 8 bases between the germline ends. CDR3 amino acids: CASSLVAAYNEQFF. In DNA, the CDR3 is TGTGCCAGCAGCTTGGTAGCGGCCTACAATGAGCAGTTCTTC. Supplemented by reference TRBV7-3 and TRBJ2-1, the full variable domain reads GAGVSQTPSNKVTEKGKYVELRCDPISGHTALYWYRQSLGQGPEFLIYFQGTGAADDSGLPNDRFFAVRPEGSVSTLKIQRTERGDSAVYLCASSLVAAYNEQFFGPGTRLTVL.

The V call is TRBV6-1, the J call TRBJ2-3; D remains unclear. Germline assignment: CDR1 MNHNS and CDR2 SASEGT. The germline V and J ends were trimmed by 3 bases and 2 bases, with 9 bases remaining between them. The CDR3 has 14 amino acids. DNA of the CDR3: TGTGCCAGCAGTGAGGTAACACTCACAGATACGCAGTATTTT. Amino acid sequence: CASSEVTLTDTQYF.

The V and J genes are TRBV2 and TRBJ2-3; D perhaps matches TRBD1 (5 bases). Looked up from germline, CDR1 is SNHLY and CDR2 is FYNNEI. This CDR3 region has 17 residues. V lost 3 bases to trimming and J lost 1 base, with 17 bases between them. In DNA form, the CDR3 reads TGTGCCAGCAGTGACTTTGCCGCAGGGTACGGCACAGATACGCAGTATTTT. This encodes CASSDFAAGYGTDTQYF.

This clone was observed a single time. This chain connects TRBV7-7 to TRBJ2-2; TRBD2 aligns across 14 bases. CDR1 SSHAT and CDR2 FNYEAQ come from the germline V gene (reference sequence). The length of the CDR3 is 16 residues. J gave up 5 bases and V 4 bases, and 3 bases lay outside the gene matches. The DNA for the CDR3 is TGTGCCAGCAGCTCTGGACTAGCGGGAGGTACCGGGGAGCTGTTTTTT. It specifies CASSSGLAGGTGELFF.

This chain links TRBV5-1 with TRBJ1-5, with D uncertain. CDR3 length: 14 residues. V dropped 0 bases and J dropped 5 bases, with 9 bases sitting between them. CDR1 SGHRS and CDR2 YFSETQ come from the germline V gene. The CDR3 nucleotides read TGCGCCAGCAGCTTGGGACGGCGTGATCAGCCCCAGCATTTT. This translates into CASSLGRRDQPQHF.

The CDR3: CASSLMGQGAPVAEAFF. DNA of the CDR3: TGCGCCAGCAGCTTGATGGGACAGGGGGCCCCCGTTGCTGAAGCTTTCTTT. The chain uses TRBV5-1 and TRBJ1-1, with TRBD1 matching 12 bases. Germline trimming cut 1 base from V and 6 bases from J; bases unmatched to any gene: 10. CDR3 length: 17 amino acids. Germline CDR1 reads SGHRS; CDR2 reads YFSETQ.